These T cell receptor beta chains were read from a single sample in a study of cytomegalovirus exposure and HLA in healthy donors. Method: immunoSEQ multiplex PCR; TCRdb's copy keeps in-frame clones and lacks some. The sample contains about 130,000 clones, over 90% of which appear only once. Source material: PBMCs. These receptors came from a woman between 18 and 29 years old in good health and CMV-seronegative. Both conserved end residues are part of each CDR3. D genes are given only for firm matches. Clone size is given for some rows only: seen once, a few or many times, or a class if the clone is expanded.

>-|TRBJ2-7|TRBV5-7|TRBD1
TGTGCCAGCAGCTCCCTAAAGGACAGGGAGACGGAGCAGTACTTC
CASSSLKDRETEQYF
>-|TRBJ1-5|TRBV11-1|-
TGTGCCAGCAGCCCTAATGCGAATCAGCCCCAGCATTTT
CASSPNANQPQHF
>-|TRBJ2-7|TRBV6-5|TRBD2
TGTGCCAGCAGCGTTAGCGGGGGGGCGTTCTACGAGCAGTACTTC
CASSVSGGAFYEQYF
>-|TRBJ2-3|TRBV2|TRBD1
TGTGCCAGCAGTGAGGGACAGTTTACATCAGATACGCAGTATTTT
CASSEGQFTSDTQYF
>-|TRBJ2-7|TRBV10-1|-
TGCGCCAGCAGTGGGGGAGTTGCTACCGACGAGCAGTACTTC
CASSGGVATDEQYF
>-|TRBJ2-1|TRBV4-1|-
TGCGCCAGCAGCCAAGAGCGGAGCCTAAACAATGAGCAGTTCTTC
CASSQERSLNNEQFF
>once|TRBJ1-2|TRBV6-4|-
TGTGCCAGCAGTGTTAGCACCCAGGGATATGGCTACACCTTC
CASSVSTQGYGYTF
>-|TRBJ2-2|TRBV6-5|-
TGTGCCAGCAGCCTCGGCACCGGGGAGCTGTTTTTT
CASSLGTGELFF
>-|TRBJ2-1|TRBV19|-
TGTGCCAGTAGCCCCCTCCCAGCGTACAATGAGCAGTTCTTC
CASSPLPAYNEQFF
>-|TRBJ2-1|TRBV5-1|TRBD2
TGCGCCAGCTCGCGGACTAGCGGGAGGAAGAATGAGCAGTTCTTC
CASSRTSGRKNEQFF
>-|TRBJ1-1|TRBV7-3|-
TGTGCCAGCAGCTTAACTGCGGGAACTGAAGCTTTCTTT
CASSLTAGTEAFF
>-|TRBJ2-4|TRBV19|-
TGTGCCAGTAGTATTGGGGGACTCAAAAACATTCAGTACTTC
CASSIGGLKNIQYF
>-|TRBJ2-7|TRBV12-5|TRBD1
TGTGCTAGTGGCCAGGGACAGGGCTTAGACGAGCAGTACTTC
CASGQGQGLDEQYF
>once|TRBJ2-5|TRBV5-4|TRBD1
TGTGCCAGCAGCCCTGACAGGGACACTGAAGAGACCCAGTACTTC
CASSPDRDTEETQYF
>-|TRBJ2-1|TRBV5-1|-
TGCGCCAGCAGCTCAGATACCGGGGCCTACAATGAGCAGTTCTTC
CASSSDTGAYNEQFF
>-|TRBJ1-2|TRBV5-6|TRBD1
TGTGCCAGCAGCTCGGAGAACAGGGGACGCAGTGGCTACACCTTC
CASSSENRGRSGYTF
>-|TRBJ2-7|TRBV6-5|TRBD2
TGTGCCAGCAGTTACTCTAGCGGGCTTAACTACGAGCAGTACTTC
CASSYSSGLNYEQYF
>-|TRBJ2-1|TRBV27|TRBD2
TGTGCCAGCAGCACCCCGAGTAGCGGGGCATACAATGAGCAGTTCTTC
CASSTPSSGAYNEQFF
>few|TRBJ1-2|TRBV5-5|TRBD1
TGTGCCAGCAGCGGGACAGGGTTTAACTATGGCTACACCTTC
CASSGTGFNYGYTF
>-|TRBJ1-1|TRBV28|-
TGTGCCAGCAGTGTTCAGGGGACCCGGATGGCTTTCTTT
CASSVQGTRMAFF
>-|TRBJ2-7|TRBV28|-
TGTGCCAGCAGCGGTGGATGGGCAGACTACGAGCAGTACTTC
CASSGGWADYEQYF
>-|TRBJ1-4|TRBV6-6|-
TGTGCCAGCAGTGGCCGTGGGAGGTCCGACGAAAAACTGTTTTTT
CASSGRGRSDEKLFF
>-|TRBJ1-1|TRBV30|-
TGTGCCTGGAGTACCCTCGGTGGGGGGAACTCTGAAGCTTTCTTT
CAWSTLGGGNSEAFF
>-|TRBJ2-1|TRBV19|-
TGTGCCAGTAGTGATCAGGGTAACTCCTACAATGAGCAGTTCTTC
CASSDQGNSYNEQFF
>-|TRBJ2-5|TRBV2|TRBD1
TGTGCCAGCAGTGCCTACCGGGACAGCACCATCCAAGAGACCCAGTACTTC
CASSAYRDSTIQETQYF
>-|TRBJ1-1|TRBV5-1|-
TGCGCCAGCAGCTTTAGTTCAGGGGACACTGAAGCTTTCTTT
CASSFSSGDTEAFF
>-|TRBJ1-1|TRBV2|TRBD1
TGTGCCAGCAGGGCGGGATCCGGGGACAGGGACACTGAAGCTTTCTTT
CASRAGSGDRDTEAFF
>-|TRBJ2-1|TRBV10-2|-
TGCGCCAGCAGTGAGTTTGGGAGCCGGAATGAGCAGTTCTTC
CASSEFGSRNEQFF
>-|TRBJ2-7|TRBV28|-
TGTGCCAGCAGGGTACAGGGTCGCGAGCAGTACTTC
CASRVQGREQYF
>-|TRBJ2-3|TRBV13|-
TGTGCCAGCAGCCAACAGGGAGGGGGCACAGATACGCAGTATTTT
CASSQQGGGTDTQYF
>-|TRBJ2-5|TRBV9|-
TGTGCCAGCAGCCCCAGAGGCCTATCAGAAGAGACCCAGTACTTC
CASSPRGLSEETQYF